These 3 T cell receptor beta chains came from one sample sequenced in a study of shared clonotypes between healthy human individuals. TCRdb's table, derived via immunoSEQ multiplex PCR, lists solely in-frame clones and lacks some. The top ten hold 0.11% of the sample, which has hundreds of thousands of clones, roughly 96% seen once. Positively selected for CCR7, the CD45RO-negative cells used as naive CD8 cells excluded terminally differentiated effector memory CD45RA+ cells. Input material: naive CD8+ T cells sorted from blood. The receptors derive from a woman aged 30 to 39 in good health.

V is TRBV11-3 and J is TRBJ1-1; weak D call: TRBD1 (5 bases). V lost 0 bases to trimming and J lost 7 bases, with 9 bases between them. This CDR3 spans 13 amino acids. Germline lookup yields CDR1 SGHNT and CDR2 YENEEA. Written as DNA, the CDR3 is TGTGCCAGCAGCTTAGATGTGGGGGGTGAAGCTTTCTTT. Protein product: CASSLDVGGEAFF.

This clone was counted a single time. V and J are TRBV25-1 and TRBJ2-7, with D tentatively TRBD1 or TRBD2 (5 bases each). Germline values: CDR1 MGHDK, CDR2 SYGVNS. Trimming left V 0 bases short and J 5 bases short, with 17 bases between. CDR3 length: 16 amino acids. CDR3 sequence: CASSEYLAQGTNEQYF. The CDR3 DNA sequence: TGTGCCAGCAGTGAATATTTAGCGCAGGGAACTAACGAGCAGTACTTC.

This sequence joins TRBV18 and TRBJ2-3; unclear D gene. The CDR3 covers 16 residues. Germline V lookup: CDR1 KGHSH, CDR2 LQKENI. Trimming removed 6 bases at V and 6 bases at J, with 22 bases between. The CDR3 protein is CASSASAISTLDTQYF. CDR3 DNA sequence: TGTGCCAGCTCGGCCTCGGCCATCTCAACCCTGGATACGCAGTATTTT. The whole variable domain, remainder taken from reference TRBV18 and TRBJ2-3, is NAGVMQNPRHLVRRRGQEARLRCSPMKGHSHVYWYRQLPEEGLKFMVYLQKENIIDESGMPKERFSAEFPKEGPSILRIQQVVRGDSAAYFCASSASAISTLDTQYFGPGTRLTVL.